This T cell receptor beta chain was sequenced for a study of cytomegalovirus exposure and HLA in healthy donors. V dropped 4 bases and J dropped 4 bases, with 20 bases sitting between them. Germline CDR1 and CDR2: SGHRS and YFSETQ. The CDR3 length is 16 residues. This clone was seen a few times. Its antigen is currently unknown. The study's findings and limits: Later work showed greater clonal expansion in HLA-associated TCR beta chains than in equally common others. A reported reduction in N-insertions relative to the roughly 640-donor mean was seen in an Asian-associated ancestry cluster in a later analysis. DRB1 had the most TCR associations and HLA-C the fewest, a later analysis found, with rates varying by HLA locus. There were a few CMV-associated chains whose specificity for CMV antigens was confirmed in vitro.

PCR involved 60 Vbeta and 13 Jbeta primers. The protocol was immunoSEQ multiplex PCR, while the TCRdb copy is restricted to in-frame clones and leaves out a portion. The repertoire holds 150,000 or so clones, with 80% as singletons. The sequenced sample was PBMCs. The receptor comes from a woman between 35 and 50 years old in good health and CMV-seronegative. V and J are TRBV5-1 and TRBJ1-1; unclear D gene. The CDR3 sequence: CASSGGFRGVGTEAFF. Here the CDR3 DNA reads TGCGCCAGCAGCGGAGGGTTCAGAGGTGTAGGCACTGAAGCTTTCTTT.